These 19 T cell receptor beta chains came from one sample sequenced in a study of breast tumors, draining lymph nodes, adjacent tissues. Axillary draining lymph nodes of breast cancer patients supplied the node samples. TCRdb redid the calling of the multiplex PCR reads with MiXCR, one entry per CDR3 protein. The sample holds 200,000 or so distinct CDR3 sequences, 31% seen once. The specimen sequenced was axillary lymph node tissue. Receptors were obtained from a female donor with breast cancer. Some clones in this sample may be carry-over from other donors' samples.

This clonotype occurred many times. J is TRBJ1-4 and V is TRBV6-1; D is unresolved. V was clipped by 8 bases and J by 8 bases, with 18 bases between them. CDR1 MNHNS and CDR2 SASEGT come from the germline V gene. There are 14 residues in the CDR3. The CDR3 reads CASCRGRVKEKLFF. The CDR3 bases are TGTGCCAGCTGCCGAGGGAGGGTAAAAGAAAAACTGTTTTTT.

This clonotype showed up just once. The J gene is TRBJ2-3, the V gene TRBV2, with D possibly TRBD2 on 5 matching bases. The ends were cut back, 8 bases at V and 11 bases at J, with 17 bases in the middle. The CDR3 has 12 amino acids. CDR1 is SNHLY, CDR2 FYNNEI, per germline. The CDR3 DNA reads TGTGCCAGCGGGCGAGACTACAATGAGCAGTATTTT. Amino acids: CASGRDYNEQYF. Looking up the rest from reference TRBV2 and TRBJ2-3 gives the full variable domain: EPEVTQTPSHQVTQMGQEVILRCVPISNHLYFYWYRQILGQKVEFLVSFYNNEISEKSEIFDDQFSVERPDGSNFTLKIRSTKLEDSAMYFCASGRDYNEQYFGPGTRLTVL.

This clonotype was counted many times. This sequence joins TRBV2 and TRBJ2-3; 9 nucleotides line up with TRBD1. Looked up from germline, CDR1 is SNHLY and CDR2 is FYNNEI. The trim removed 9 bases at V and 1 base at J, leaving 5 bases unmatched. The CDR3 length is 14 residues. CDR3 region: CASGRDRGTDTQYF. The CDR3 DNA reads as TGTGCCAGTGGAAGGGACAGGGGCACAGATACGCAGTATTTT.

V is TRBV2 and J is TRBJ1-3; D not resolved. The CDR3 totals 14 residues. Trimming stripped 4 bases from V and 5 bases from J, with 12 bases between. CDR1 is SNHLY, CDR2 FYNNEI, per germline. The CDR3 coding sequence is TGTGCCAGCAGTGTAGAGGTCCCCCGAAACACCATATATTTT. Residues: CASSVEVPRNTIYF.

The CDR3 loop is CATSRPLNRFSSYNSPLHF. In DNA, the CDR3 is TGTGCCACCAGCAGACCTCTCAACAGGTTTTCTTCCTATAATTCACCCCTCCACTTT. This chain uses TRBV15 with TRBJ1-6; D possibly corresponds to TRBD1 (5 bases). CDR1 is LNHNV and CDR2 is YYDKDF in the germline V gene (reference sequence). Trimming took off 2 bases at V and 1 base at J, with 18 bases between the two ends. The CDR3 is 19 residues long.

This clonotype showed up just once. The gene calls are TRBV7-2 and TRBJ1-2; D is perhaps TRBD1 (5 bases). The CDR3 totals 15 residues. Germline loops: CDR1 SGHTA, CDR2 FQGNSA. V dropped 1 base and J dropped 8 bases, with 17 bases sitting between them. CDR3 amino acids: CASSLGGTGAWGYTF. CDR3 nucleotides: TGTGCCAGCAGCTTAGGGGGGACGGGTGCTTGGGGCTACACCTTC.

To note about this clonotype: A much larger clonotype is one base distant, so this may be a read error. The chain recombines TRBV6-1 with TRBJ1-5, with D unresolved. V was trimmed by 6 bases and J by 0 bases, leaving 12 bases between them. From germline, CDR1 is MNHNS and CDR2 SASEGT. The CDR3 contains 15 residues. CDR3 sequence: CASRPSPYSNQPQHF. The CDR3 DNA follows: TGTGCCAGCAGGCCGAGTCCTTATAGCAATCAGCCCCAGCATTTT.

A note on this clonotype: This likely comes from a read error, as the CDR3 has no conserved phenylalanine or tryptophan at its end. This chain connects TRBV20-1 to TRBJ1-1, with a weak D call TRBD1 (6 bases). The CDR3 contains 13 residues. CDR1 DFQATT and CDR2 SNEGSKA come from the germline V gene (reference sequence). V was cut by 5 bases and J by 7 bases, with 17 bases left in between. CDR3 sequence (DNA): TGCAGTGCTCCTCCGACAGGAGCCGATGAAGCTTTCCTT. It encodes CSAPPTGADEAFL.

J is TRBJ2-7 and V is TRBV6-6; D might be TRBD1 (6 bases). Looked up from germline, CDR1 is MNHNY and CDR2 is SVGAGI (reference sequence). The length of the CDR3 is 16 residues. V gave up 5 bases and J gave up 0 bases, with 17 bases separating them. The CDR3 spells CASSPLGGRSSYEQYF. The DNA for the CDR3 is TGTGCCAGCAGTCCTCTAGGGGGACGGAGCTCCTACGAGCAGTACTTC.

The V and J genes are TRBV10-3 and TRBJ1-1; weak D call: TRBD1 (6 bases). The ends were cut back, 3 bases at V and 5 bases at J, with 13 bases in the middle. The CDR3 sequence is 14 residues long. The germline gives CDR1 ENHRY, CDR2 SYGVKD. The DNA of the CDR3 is TGTGCCATCAGTGATCTGGGGGCGAGGACTGAAGCTTTCTTT. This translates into CAISDLGARTEAFF.

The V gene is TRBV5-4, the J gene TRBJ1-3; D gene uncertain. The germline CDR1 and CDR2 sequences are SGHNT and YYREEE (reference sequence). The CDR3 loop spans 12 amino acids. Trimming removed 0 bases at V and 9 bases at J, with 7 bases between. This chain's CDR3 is CASSLAGSTIYF. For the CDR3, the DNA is TGTGCCAGCAGCTTGGCCGGGAGCACCATATATTTT.

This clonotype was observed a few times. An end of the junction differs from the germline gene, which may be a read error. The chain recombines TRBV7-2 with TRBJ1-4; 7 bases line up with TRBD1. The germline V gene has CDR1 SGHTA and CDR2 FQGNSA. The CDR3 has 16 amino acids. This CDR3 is CASSFVTGVTNKKLFF. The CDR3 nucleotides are TGTGCCAGCAGCTTCGTTACAGGGGTAACTAATAAAAAACTGTTTTTT.

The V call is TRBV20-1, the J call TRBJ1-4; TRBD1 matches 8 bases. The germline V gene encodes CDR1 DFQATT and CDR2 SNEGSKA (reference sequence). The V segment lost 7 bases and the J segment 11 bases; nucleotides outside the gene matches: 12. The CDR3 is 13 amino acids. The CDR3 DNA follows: TGCAGTGGACTGCCGGTGGACAGGGACAAACTGTTTTTT. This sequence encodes CSGLPVDRDKLFF.

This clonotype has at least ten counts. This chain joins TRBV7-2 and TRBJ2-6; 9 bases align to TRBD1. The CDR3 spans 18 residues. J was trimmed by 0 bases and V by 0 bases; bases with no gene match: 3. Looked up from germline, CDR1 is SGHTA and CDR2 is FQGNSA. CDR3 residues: CASSLAPGQGSGANVLTF. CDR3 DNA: TGTGCCAGCAGCTTAGCCCCGGGACAGGGCTCTGGGGCCAACGTCCTGACTTTC.

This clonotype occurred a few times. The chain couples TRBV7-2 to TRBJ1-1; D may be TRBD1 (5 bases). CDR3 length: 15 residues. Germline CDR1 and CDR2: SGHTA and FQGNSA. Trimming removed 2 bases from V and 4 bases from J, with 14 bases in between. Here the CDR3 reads CASSLTSRVSTEAFF. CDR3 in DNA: TGTGCCAGCAGCTTAACCTCCAGGGTGAGCACTGAAGCTTTCTTT. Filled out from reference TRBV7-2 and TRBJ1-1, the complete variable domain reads GAGVSQSPSNKVTEKGKDVELRCDPISGHTALYWYRQSLGQGLEFLIYFQGNSAPDKSGLPSDRFSAERTGGSVSTLTIQRTQQEDSAVYLCASSLTSRVSTEAFFGQGTRLTVV.

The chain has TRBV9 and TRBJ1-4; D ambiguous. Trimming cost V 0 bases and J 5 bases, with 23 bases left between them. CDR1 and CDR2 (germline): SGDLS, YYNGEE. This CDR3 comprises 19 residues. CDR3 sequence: CASSVGLAGARAYNEKLFF. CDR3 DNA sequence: TGTGCCAGCAGCGTAGGACTAGCGGGAGCTCGGGCCTACAATGAAAAACTGTTTTTT.

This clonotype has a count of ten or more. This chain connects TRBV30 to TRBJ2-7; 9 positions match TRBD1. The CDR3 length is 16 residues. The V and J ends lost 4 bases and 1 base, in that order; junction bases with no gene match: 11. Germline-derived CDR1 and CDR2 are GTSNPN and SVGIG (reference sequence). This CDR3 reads CAWTPGTGLISYEQYF. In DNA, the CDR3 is TGTGCCTGGACCCCGGGGACAGGGCTGATTTCCTACGAGCAGTACTTC.

CDR3 sequence: CASSLGPLRGRFLPGGMGETQYF. CDR3 bases: TGTGCCAGCAGCTTAGGCCCCCTCAGGGGCAGGTTCCTTCCCGGGGGAATGGGAGAGACCCAGTACTTC. The chain carries TRBV7-6 and TRBJ2-5; D may be TRBD1 or TRBD2 (6 bases each). Germline CDR1 and CDR2: SGHVS and FNYEAQ. The CDR3 extends over 23 amino acids. The V and J ends lost 1 base and 4 bases respectively, with 37 bases between them.

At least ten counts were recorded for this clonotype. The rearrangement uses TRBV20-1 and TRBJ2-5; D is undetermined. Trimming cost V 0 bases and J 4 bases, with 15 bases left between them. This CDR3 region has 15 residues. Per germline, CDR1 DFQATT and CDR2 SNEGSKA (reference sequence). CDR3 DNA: TGCAGTGCTAGAGATCGGTTTTCTAAGGGAGAGACCCAGTACTTC. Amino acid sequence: CSARDRFSKGETQYF.